Below, 20 T cell receptor beta chains from the same sample are listed, as sequenced in a study of pediatric ulcerative colitis. During colonoscopy, one to two rectal pinch biopsies were collected. Assay used: immunoSEQ multiplex PCR; TCRdb lists only in-frame clones, some missing. This sample has 30,000 to 35,000 clones, with roughly 77% found just once. Sequencing was performed on gut tissue. All receptors come from a boy aged 5-17 years with mild ulcerative colitis.

This chain connects TRBV5-8 to TRBJ2-2; 7 positions agree with TRBD1. V lost 3 bases to trimming and J lost 5 bases; unmatched junction nucleotides: 7. The CDR3 has 15 amino acids. Per germline, CDR1 SGHTS and CDR2 YDEGEE. CDR3 amino acids: CASSSGTVKTGELFF. For the CDR3, the DNA is TGTGCCAGCAGCTCGGGGACAGTTAAAACCGGGGAGCTGTTTTTT. Based on the CDR3 plus reference TRBV5-8 and TRBJ2-2, the full variable domain is EAGVTQSPTHLIKTRGQQATLRCSPISGHTSVYWYQQALGLGLQFLLWYDEGEERNRGNFPPRFSGRQFPNYSSELNVNALELEDSALYLCASSSGTVKTGELFFGEGSRLTVL.

Concerning this clone: At one of its ends the junction is not consistent with the germline gene, which may arise from a read error. The chain links TRBV7-2 to TRBJ1-1; no clear D. Germline-derived CDR1 and CDR2 are SGHTA and FQGNSA. The CDR3 has 13 residues. Here the CDR3 reads CASSLRMNSEAFF. The CDR3, as DNA: TGTGCCAGCAGCTTGAGGATGAACTCTGAAGCTTTCTTT.

The V gene is TRBV15, the J gene TRBJ2-3, with a weak D call TRBD2 (6 bases). The CDR3 loop spans 16 amino acids. The V end was cut by 1 base, the J end by 0 bases, with 11 bases between. The V gene's germline CDR1 is LNHNV and CDR2 YYDKDF (reference sequence). The chain's CDR3 is CATSRGGTASTDTQYF. CDR3 DNA sequence: TGTGCCACCAGCAGAGGGGGGACTGCTAGCACAGATACGCAGTATTTT.

Here the CDR3 DNA reads TGTGCCAGTAGCTCTCTCGAGGGGTACCAAGAGACCCAGTACTTC. Its protein is CASSSLEGYQETQYF. This chain links TRBV19 with TRBJ2-5; D tentatively fits TRBD1 or TRBD2 (5 bases each). V was clipped by 6 bases and J by 0 bases, with 14 bases between them. The CDR3 is 15 amino acids. CDR1 is LNHDA, CDR2 SQIVND, per germline (reference sequence).

The rearrangement joins TRBV5-1 to TRBJ1-6; no clear D. Deletions cut 0 bases from V and 0 bases from J, with 7 bases between. CDR1 and CDR2 from the germline V gene are SGHRS and YFSETQ. This CDR3 is 16 amino acids long. CDR3 DNA sequence: TGCGCCAGCAGCTTGGCGGTTAGCTCCTATAATTCACCCCTCCACTTT. Protein product: CASSLAVSSYNSPLHF.

This chain links TRBV6-1 with TRBJ1-4; D ambiguous. This CDR3 is built from 13 residues. Germline loops: CDR1 MNHNS, CDR2 SASEGT. Trimming removed 4 bases at V and 7 bases at J, with 10 bases between. CDR3 in DNA: TGTGCCAGCAGTGTTGGACCGGGTGAAAAACTGTTTTTT. Protein product: CASSVGPGEKLFF.

This clone was found once. The V and J genes are TRBV27 and TRBJ1-2, with a tentative D call TRBD1 (5 bases). The germline V gene encodes CDR1 MNHEY and CDR2 SMNVEV (reference sequence). The CDR3 is 15 amino acids. The V end was cut by 6 bases, the J end by 2 bases, with 16 bases between. CDR3 in amino acids: CASRALTVGNYGYTF. The DNA of the CDR3 is TGTGCCAGCAGGGCCCTGACAGTCGGGAACTATGGCTACACCTTC.

This clone was detected once. For the CDR3, the DNA is TGTGCCAGCTCACCAGGGGGCAATCAGCCCCAGCATTTT. Protein product: CASSPGGNQPQHF. This chain connects TRBV18 to TRBJ1-5; the D is unclear. Deletions cut 2 bases from V and 2 bases from J, with 4 bases between. Germline V lookup: CDR1 KGHSH, CDR2 LQKENI. CDR3 length: 13 residues.

The chain carries TRBV4-1 and TRBJ1-1; the D is unclear. Per germline, CDR1 MGHRA and CDR2 YSYEKL. Deletions cut 8 bases from V and 3 bases from J, with 13 bases between. This CDR3 has 13 residues. The CDR3 bases are TGCGCCAGCCGGCAAGGGTTGTACACTGAAGCTTTCTTT. Protein: CASRQGLYTEAFF.

The V call is TRBV7-6, the J call TRBJ1-1; 7 nucleotides line up with TRBD1. The length of the CDR3 is 14 residues. J gave up 0 bases and V 5 bases, and 3 bases lay outside the gene matches. CDR1 is SGHVS and CDR2 is FNYEAQ in the germline V gene. This chain's CDR3 is CASSPGTVNTEAFF. Here the CDR3 DNA reads TGTGCCAGCAGCCCCGGGACAGTGAACACTGAAGCTTTCTTT.

The chain uses TRBV5-1 and TRBJ1-5; a possible D gene is TRBD1 (5 bases). CDR1 and CDR2 from the germline V gene are SGHRS and YFSETQ. The CDR3 spans 14 residues. V lost 2 bases and J lost 5, with 11 bases in between. CDR3 region: CASSFGSGDQPQHF. DNA for the CDR3: TGCGCCAGCAGCTTCGGGTCGGGGGATCAGCCCCAGCATTTT. The full variable domain, with the rest looked up from reference TRBV5-1 and TRBJ1-5, is KAGVTQTPRYLIKTRGQQVTLSCSPISGHRSVSWYQQTPGQGLQFLFEYFSETQRNKGNFPGRFSGRQFSNSRSEMNVSTLELGDSALYLCASSFGSGDQPQHFGDGTRLSIL.

The chain joins TRBV5-8 to TRBJ1-1, with TRBD1 matching over 8 bases. CDR1 and CDR2 (germline): SGHTS, YDEGEE. The CDR3 sequence is 17 residues long. J lost 10 bases, V lost 4 bases, and 21 bases had no gene match. CDR3 DNA sequence: TGTGCCAGCAGCGTGGCGACAGGGGCTTCGTCCCAACGTCCAGCTTTCTTT. Encoded protein: CASSVATGASSQRPAFF. The whole variable domain, filled in from reference TRBV5-8 and TRBJ1-1, reads EAGVTQSPTHLIKTRGQQATLRCSPISGHTSVYWYQQALGLGLQFLLWYDEGEERNRGNFPPRFSGRQFPNYSSELNVNALELEDSALYLCASSVATGASSQRPAFFGQGTRLTVV.

This chain joins TRBV18 and TRBJ1-3, with no clear D. The ends were cut back, 5 bases at V and 2 bases at J, with 7 bases in the middle. The CDR3 loop spans 13 amino acids. Germline CDR1 reads KGHSH; CDR2 reads LQKENI. The CDR3 here is CASSNRTGNTIYF. DNA of the CDR3: TGTGCCAGCTCAAACAGAACTGGAAACACCATATATTTT.

V is TRBV6-4 and J is TRBJ2-2; 8 bases agree with TRBD1. Germline CDR1 reads MRHNA; CDR2 reads SNTAGT. Trimming removed 4 bases from V and 4 bases from J; junction bases left unmatched: 5. CDR3 length: 15 residues. CDR3 DNA: TGTGCCAGCAGTGCGGACAGGGTTGCCACCGGGGAGCTGTTTTTT. This sequence encodes CASSADRVATGELFF.

The chain carries TRBV11-3 and TRBJ1-2; perhaps TRBD1 as D (5 bases). The V end was cut by 0 bases, the J end by 3 bases, with 26 bases between. Germline CDR1 is SGHNT and CDR2 is YENEEA. The CDR3 is 20 amino acids. CDR3: CASSLDPRGAGYIEYYGYTF. DNA of the CDR3: TGTGCCAGCAGCTTAGATCCCCGAGGGGCAGGTTATATCGAATACTATGGCTACACCTTC.

V gene TRBV13 combines with J gene TRBJ1-3; maybe TRBD1 (6 bases). The V gene's germline CDR1 is PRHDT and CDR2 FYEKMQ (reference sequence). Trimming took off 4 bases at V and 2 bases at J, with 12 bases between the two ends. The CDR3 is 15 residues long. This CDR3 reads CASSSPRGPGNTIYF. CDR3 sequence (DNA): TGTGCCAGCAGCTCTCCTCGGGGGCCTGGAAACACCATATATTTT.

V gene TRBV6-5 combines with J gene TRBJ1-1, with no clear D. Trimming took off 6 bases at V and 7 bases at J, with 15 bases between the two ends. The CDR3 spans 13 residues. Germline-derived CDR1 and CDR2 are MNHEY and SVGAGI. CDR3 region: CASSLRDGNEAFF. Written as DNA, the CDR3 is TGTGCCAGCAGCTTACGGGATGGAAATGAAGCTTTCTTT.

The chain combines TRBV30 with TRBJ2-3; TRBD2 agrees at 8 bases. The trim removed 5 bases at V and 2 bases at J, leaving 24 bases unmatched. CDR3 length: 20 amino acids. Germline-derived CDR1 and CDR2 are GTSNPN and SVGIG (reference sequence). The chain's CDR3 is CAWAKGRRSGGPVDTDTQYF. The CDR3 nucleotides read TGTGCCTGGGCAAAAGGGAGAAGGTCGGGGGGGCCTGTGGACACAGATACGCAGTATTTT.

This clone was counted a single time. The chain uses TRBV4-1 and TRBJ2-7, with TRBD1 matching 10 bases. The CDR3 sequence is 15 residues long. V shed 3 bases, J shed 5 bases, and the junction held 7 bases outside the gene matches. Germline CDR1 is MGHRA and CDR2 is YSYEKL. The CDR3 DNA follows: TGCGCCAGCAGCCACCCGGGACAGGGGAGACACGAGCAGTACTTC. Translating gives CASSHPGQGRHEQYF.

The chain carries TRBV4-1 and TRBJ1-3; D is undetermined. The germline V gene encodes CDR1 MGHRA and CDR2 YSYEKL. This CDR3 has 15 amino acids. V was clipped by 4 bases and J by 3 bases, with 13 bases between them. The CDR3 region has the DNA TGCGCCAGCAGCCGACGACCGAGGGATGGAAACACCATATATTTT. It specifies CASSRRPRDGNTIYF.